These 9 T cell receptor beta chains were all obtained from the same sample, sequenced in a study of T cell changes during pregnancy in multiple sclerosis. Sequenced by immunoSEQ multiplex PCR; TCRdb stores in-frame clones only, minus some. The sample includes tens of thousands of clones, roughly nine tenths of them seen just once. Sequencing used peripheral blood, obtained in the third trimester of pregnancy. The receptors stem from a female donor in good health, enrolled as a control in a pregnancy study.

The chain employs TRBV19 and TRBJ1-2; 8 bases match TRBD1. Germline V gives CDR1 LNHDA, CDR2 SQIVND (reference sequence). There are 13 residues in the CDR3. V lost 5 bases and J lost 5; bases outside the gene matches: 4. The CDR3 nucleotides read TGTGCCAGTAGTCTCGGGACAGGATATGGCTACACCTTC. Translating it yields CASSLGTGYGYTF.

This clone turned up a few times. The chain employs TRBV2 and TRBJ1-6; tentative D call: TRBD1 (6 bases). Germline lookup yields CDR1 SNHLY and CDR2 FYNNEI. The CDR3 extends over 16 amino acids. V gave up 2 bases and J gave up 7 bases, with 15 bases separating them. The CDR3 nucleotides read TGTGCCAGCAGTGAAACCTACAGGGTTAAAAATTCACCCCTCCACTTT. It is translated as CASSETYRVKNSPLHF.

J is TRBJ1-2 and V is TRBV28; TRBD1 is a possible D gene (6 bases). Looked up from germline, CDR1 is MDHEN and CDR2 is SYDVKM. The CDR3 totals 18 residues. Between the trimmed V and J ends, which lost 5 bases and 2 bases, there was a span of 24 bases. The CDR3 nucleotides read TGTGCCAGCAGTCCCATCCTTACCGGGCAGGGGACCAACTATGGCTACACCTTC. Translation: CASSPILTGQGTNYGYTF.

CDR3: CASSSTGTGYTGELFF. CDR3 in DNA: TGTGCCAGCAGCTCGACCGGGACAGGGTACACCGGGGAGCTGTTTTTT. The chain couples TRBV5-6 to TRBJ2-2; 9 nucleotides agree with TRBD1. Germline lookup yields CDR1 SGHDT and CDR2 YYEEEE. Trimming removed 3 bases from V and 3 bases from J; junction bases left unmatched: 6. The CDR3 covers 16 residues.

This clone appeared a single time. The chain joins TRBV7-2 to TRBJ1-2, with 8 bases that match TRBD1. The CDR3 totals 18 residues. J gave up 7 bases and V 0 bases, and 16 bases lay outside the gene matches. The germline CDR1 and CDR2 sequences are SGHTA and FQGNSA. The CDR3 coding sequence is TGTGCCAGCAGCTTAGCGGGCACTAGACAGGGGTTACGAGGTGGCTACACCTTC. Its translation is CASSLAGTRQGLRGGYTF.

The chain is built from TRBV15 and TRBJ1-1; D is unclear. The CDR3 spans 13 residues. V was trimmed by 1 base and J by 1 base, leaving 4 bases between them. Germline V CDR1 and CDR2: LNHNV, YYDKDF (reference sequence). CDR3 nucleotides: TGTGCCACCAGCAGAGGGGCGAACACTGAAGCTTTCTTT. It translates to CATSRGANTEAFF.

Only a few counts were recorded for this clone. The rearrangement uses TRBV19 and TRBJ1-1; D might be TRBD1 (6 bases). V shed 5 bases and J shed 10 bases, with 14 bases lying between them. The CDR3 spans 12 residues. Germline V gene sequence: CDR1 LNHDA, CDR2 SQIVND (reference sequence). CDR3 DNA sequence: TGTGCCAGTAGTCACAGGGAAGGAGGAGCTTTCTTT. Amino acids: CASSHREGGAFF.

The gene calls are TRBV4-1 and TRBJ2-3, with 11 bases aligning to TRBD2. V shed 0 bases, J shed 1 base, and the junction held 9 bases outside the gene matches. CDR3 length: 19 residues. Germline assignment: CDR1 MGHRA and CDR2 YSYEKL. Here the CDR3 reads CASSQETSGVGAGTDTQYF. The CDR3, as DNA: TGCGCCAGCAGCCAAGAGACTAGCGGGGTTGGAGCTGGCACAGATACGCAGTATTTT.

The chain carries TRBV5-6 and TRBJ2-7; TRBD1 might be the D (6 bases). Trimming pared 4 bases from V and 0 bases from J, leaving 14 bases between. The length of the CDR3 is 15 residues. The germline V gene has CDR1 SGHDT and CDR2 YYEEEE. This CDR3 reads CASSPLGQLSYEQYF. The CDR3 DNA is TGTGCCAGCAGCCCCCTAGGACAGCTCTCCTACGAGCAGTACTTC.